Shown below are 16 T cell receptor beta chains from a single sample sequenced in a study of cytomegalovirus exposure and HLA in healthy donors. The PCR ran on 60 Vbeta and 13 Jbeta primers. Libraries were prepared by immunoSEQ multiplex PCR; TCRdb keeps only in-frame clonotypes and omits some of them. The sample includes around 100,000 clones, 76% of them seen just once. Sequencing was done on a sample of PBMCs. These TCRs come from a woman in her late teens or twenties in good health and CMV-seropositive.

The CDR3 sequence is CASIGTDNTEAFF. DNA for the CDR3: TGTGCCAGCATAGGGACAGATAACACTGAAGCTTTCTTT. This chain connects TRBV27 to TRBJ1-1; 7 nucleotides align to TRBD1. After removal of 7 bases from V and 2 bases from J, the junction contained 4 bases not matched to a gene. The CDR3 contains 13 residues. Germline V gene sequence: CDR1 MNHEY, CDR2 SMNVEV (reference sequence).

This clone showed up just a few times. This chain connects TRBV25-1 to TRBJ2-3, with 10 nucleotides matching TRBD2. The germline V gene encodes CDR1 MGHDK and CDR2 SYGVNS. CDR3 size: 15 residues. Trimming at V came to 3 bases and at J to 2 bases, leaving 2 bases not matched to a gene. The CDR3 loop is CASSDLAGDTDTQYF. DNA of the CDR3: TGTGCCAGCAGTGATCTAGCGGGGGACACAGATACGCAGTATTTT.

This clone showed up just once. This sequence joins TRBV2 and TRBJ1-1; D gene ambiguous. The V end lost 4 bases, the J end lost 6 bases, and 12 bases lay between the germline ends. The V gene's germline CDR1 is SNHLY and CDR2 FYNNEI. The CDR3 loop spans 13 amino acids. The CDR3 reads CASSGPEGSEAFF. CDR3 in DNA: TGTGCCAGCAGTGGCCCTGAGGGATCTGAAGCTTTCTTT.

This clone came up a few times. The rearrangement uses TRBV28 and TRBJ1-2; 8 positions match TRBD1. The CDR3 consists of 16 residues. After removal of 8 bases from V and 3 bases from J, the junction contained 14 bases not matched to a gene. Germline V gene data show CDR1 as MDHEN and CDR2 as SYDVKM. The CDR3 region is CASRLGGTGRYYGYTF. DNA for the CDR3: TGTGCCAGCCGCCTGGGGGGGACAGGACGTTACTATGGCTACACCTTC.

This chain connects TRBV7-9 to TRBJ2-1; tentative D call: TRBD1 (7 bases). The CDR3 covers 15 residues. V was shortened by 2 bases and J by 10 bases, with 18 bases between the two germline ends. Per germline, CDR1 SEHNR and CDR2 FQNEAQ (reference sequence). Here the CDR3 DNA reads TGTGCCAGCAGCTTACTTAGCAGGGGGGCAAGGGAGCAGTTCTTC. Amino acids: CASSLLSRGAREQFF.

The chain employs TRBV5-1 and TRBJ2-1; 12 bases match TRBD1. V gave up 0 bases and J gave up 10 bases; unmatched junction bases: 8. Germline CDR1 reads SGHRS; CDR2 reads YFSETQ. The CDR3 contains 16 residues. CDR3 protein: CASSLVPGTGGAEQFF. For the CDR3, the DNA is TGCGCCAGCAGCTTGGTTCCGGGGACAGGGGGCGCGGAGCAGTTCTTC.

The chain recombines TRBV9 with TRBJ2-5, with TRBD1 matching 7 bases. Per germline, CDR1 SGDLS and CDR2 YYNGEE. Trimming cost V 4 bases and J 4 bases; bases outside gene matches: 4. The CDR3 spans 13 residues. The CDR3 loop is CASSTRQGETQYF. The CDR3 nucleotides are TGTGCCAGCAGCACCCGACAGGGAGAGACCCAGTACTTC.

This clone was picked up many times. The V gene is TRBV6-6, the J gene TRBJ2-3, with TRBD2 as a possible D gene (6 bases). The CDR3 length is 14 residues. CDR1 MNHNY and CDR2 SVGAGI come from the germline V gene (reference sequence). V was cut by 7 bases and J by 1 base, with 12 bases left in between. The CDR3 DNA is TGTGCCAGCACCGCCGGGACTCGCACAGATACGCAGTATTTT. It yields the protein CASTAGTRTDTQYF.

This clone has only one observation. The chain has TRBV27 and TRBJ2-1; 13 bases are a match to TRBD2. Germline loops: CDR1 MNHEY, CDR2 SMNVEV (reference sequence). The CDR3 covers 18 residues. V trimming: 6 bases; J trimming: 8 bases; junction bases outside the gene matches: 16. The CDR3 region has the DNA TGTGCCAGCAGCTCCAGAGGTGGACTAGCGGGAGTGGGCGATGAGCAGTTCTTC. It yields the protein CASSSRGGLAGVGDEQFF.

This rearrangement joins TRBV21-1 to TRBJ1-1; no DNA check was done on the table's D call, TRBD1. TRBV21-1 is a pseudogene locus. The CDR3 loop spans 14 amino acids. The CDR3 loop reads CASSKGHKNTEAFF. As DNA, the CDR3 is TGTGCCAGCAGCAAGGGACACAAGAACACTGAAGCTTTCTTT.

CDR3 protein: CASSLRQRPNYGYTF. In DNA form, the CDR3 reads TGTGCCAGCAGTTTAAGACAAAGACCTAACTATGGCTACACCTTC. This chain joins TRBV28 and TRBJ1-2; D not certain. CDR1 is MDHEN, CDR2 SYDVKM, per germline. V lost 2 bases and J lost 0, with 10 bases in between. CDR3 length: 15 residues.

This chain connects TRBV28 to TRBJ2-3; D call uncertain. Between the trimmed V and J ends, which lost 3 bases and 6 bases, there was a span of 13 bases. This CDR3 is built from 14 residues. Germline CDR1 and CDR2: MDHEN and SYDVKM. Here the CDR3 DNA reads TGTGCCAGCAGTTTTCCCCCCCCTAGGGATACGCAGTATTTT. Amino acid sequence: CASSFPPPRDTQYF. Full variable domain (outside the CDR3, taken from reference TRBV28 and TRBJ2-3): DVKVTQSSRYLVKRTGEKVFLECVQDMDHENMFWYRQDPGLGLRLIYFSYDVKMKEKGDIPEGYSVSREKKERFSLILESASTNQTSMYLCASSFPPPRDTQYFGPGTRLTVL.

The V call is TRBV6-4, the J call TRBJ2-2; D is unclear. The germline V gene encodes CDR1 MRHNA and CDR2 SNTAGT. Trimming left V 4 bases short and J 3 bases short, with 6 bases between. The CDR3 has 13 residues. CDR3 protein: CASSVQHTGELFF. The CDR3 nucleotides are TGTGCCAGCAGTGTACAGCACACCGGGGAGCTGTTTTTT.

The chain recombines TRBV4-3 with TRBJ1-1; 8 bases fit TRBD1. Germline V gene sequence: CDR1 LGHNA, CDR2 YSLEER. The CDR3 is 16 residues long. J lost 3 bases, V lost 4 bases, and 10 bases had no gene match. The CDR3 sequence: CASSRRQGKLDTEAFF. As DNA, the CDR3 is TGCGCCAGCAGCCGTCGACAGGGGAAGTTGGACACTGAAGCTTTCTTT.

This clone occurred a few times. The V gene is TRBV7-2, the J gene TRBJ1-2; 8 nucleotides align to TRBD1. The V segment lost 4 bases and the J segment 4 bases; nucleotides outside the gene matches: 11. This CDR3 contains 16 residues. CDR1 is SGHTA, CDR2 FQGNSA, per germline. The CDR3 DNA follows: TGTGCCAGCAGCTGGGGGGAGACAGGGGCACTCTATGGCTACACCTTC. As protein: CASSWGETGALYGYTF.

This clone was found a few times. This chain links TRBV29-1 with TRBJ2-5, with 7 bases that match TRBD2. CDR1 SQVTM and CDR2 ANQGSEA come from the germline V gene. The CDR3 is 14 amino acids. With 7 bases clipped from V and 7 bases from J, the junction kept 15 bases outside the gene matches. Here the CDR3 reads CSALRLAGRGTQYF. DNA of the CDR3: TGCAGCGCCCTAAGACTAGCCGGGCGTGGGACCCAGTACTTC.